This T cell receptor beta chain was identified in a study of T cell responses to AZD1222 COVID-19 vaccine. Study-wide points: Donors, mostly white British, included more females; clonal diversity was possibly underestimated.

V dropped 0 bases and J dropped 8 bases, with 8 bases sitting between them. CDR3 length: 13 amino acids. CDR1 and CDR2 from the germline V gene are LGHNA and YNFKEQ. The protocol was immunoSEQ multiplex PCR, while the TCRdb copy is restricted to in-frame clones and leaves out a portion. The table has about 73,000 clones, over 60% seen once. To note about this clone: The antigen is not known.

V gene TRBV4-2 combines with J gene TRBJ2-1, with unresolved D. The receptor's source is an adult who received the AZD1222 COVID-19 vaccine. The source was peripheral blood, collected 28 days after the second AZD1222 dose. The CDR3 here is CASSQEGFHEQFF. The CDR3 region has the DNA TGTGCCAGCAGCCAAGAGGGGTTCCATGAGCAGTTCTTC.